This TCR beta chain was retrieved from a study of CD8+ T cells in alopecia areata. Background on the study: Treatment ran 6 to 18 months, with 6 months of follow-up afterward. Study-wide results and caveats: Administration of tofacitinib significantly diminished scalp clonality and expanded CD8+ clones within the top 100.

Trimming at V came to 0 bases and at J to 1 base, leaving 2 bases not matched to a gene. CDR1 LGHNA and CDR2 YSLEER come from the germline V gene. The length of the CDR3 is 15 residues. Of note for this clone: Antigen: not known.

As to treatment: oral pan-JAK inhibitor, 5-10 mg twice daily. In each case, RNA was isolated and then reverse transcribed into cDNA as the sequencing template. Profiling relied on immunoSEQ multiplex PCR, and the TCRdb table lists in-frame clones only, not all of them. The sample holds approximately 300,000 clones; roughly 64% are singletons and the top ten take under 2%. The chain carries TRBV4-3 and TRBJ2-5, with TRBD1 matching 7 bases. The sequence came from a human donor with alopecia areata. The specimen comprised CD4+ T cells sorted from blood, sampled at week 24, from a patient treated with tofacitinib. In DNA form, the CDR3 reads TGCGCCAGCAGCCAAGAGGCAGGGGGCCAAGAGACCCAGTACTTC. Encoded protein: CASSQEAGGQETQYF.